Detailed here is one TCR beta chain. This sample is drawn from a study of T-cell reconstitution after alpha-beta-depleted transplantation in children. CDR3 length: 13 amino acids. V was trimmed by 4 bases and J by 7 bases, leaving 13 bases between them. For TCRbeta, the library was prepared with unique molecular identifiers. TCRdb ran MiXCR on the PCR reads and lists one entry per CDR3 protein. The sample lists about 540,000 distinct CDR3 sequences, 20% to 30% occurring once. The sample consisted of PBMCs, taken before TCRalphabeta/CD19-depleted stem cell transplant. The rearrangement uses TRBV12-3 or TRBV12-4 and TRBJ2-5; no reliable D call. The sequence came from a boy under three years old with Wiskott-Aldrich syndrome, due to receive a stem cell transplant. CDR3 nucleotides: TGTGCCAGCAGTTGGTCAGGTCTGGGGACCCAGTACTTC. This gives the protein CASSWSGLGTQYF.